These 24 T cell receptor beta chains were all obtained from the same sample, sequenced in a study of shared clonotypes between healthy human individuals. The data were produced by immunoSEQ multiplex PCR, yet TCRdb's version contains in-frame clones alone and is incomplete. The sample includes around 300,000 clones, 80% to 90% of them seen just once. The sequenced sample was memory CD8+ T cells sorted from blood. The subset here: CD45RO+ cells pooled with CCR7-negative TemRA cells. The source is a man in his late teens or twenties in good health.

V gene TRBV2 combines with J gene TRBJ2-7; TRBD2 agrees at 7 bases. This CDR3 is 15 amino acids long. Germline V gene data show CDR1 as SNHLY and CDR2 as FYNNEI. The V and J ends lost 6 bases and 0 bases, in that order; junction bases with no gene match: 8. This CDR3 is CASRGGLHPSYEQYF. In DNA, the CDR3 is TGTGCCAGCAGGGGGGGACTACACCCCTCCTACGAGCAGTACTTC. Based on the CDR3 plus reference TRBV2 and TRBJ2-7, the full variable domain is EPEVTQTPSHQVTQMGQEVILRCVPISNHLYFYWYRQILGQKVEFLVSFYNNEISEKSEIFDDQFSVERPDGSNFTLKIRSTKLEDSAMYFCASRGGLHPSYEQYFGPGTRLTVT.

With respect to this clone: Other DNA sequences from this sample encode an identical CDR3 as well. The V and J genes are TRBV9 and TRBJ2-5; no clear D. This CDR3 contains 13 residues. CDR1 is SGDLS and CDR2 is YYNGEE in the germline V gene. Between the trimmed V and J ends, which lost 0 bases and 3 bases, there was a span of 6 bases. In nucleotides, the CDR3 is TGTGCCAGCAGCGTAGGTGGGGAAGAGACCCAGTACTTC. Its translation is CASSVGGEETQYF. Drawing the rest from reference TRBV9 and TRBJ2-5, the complete variable domain is DSGVTQTPKHLITATGQRVTLRCSPRSGDLSVYWYQQSLDQGLQFLIQYYNGEERAKGNILERFSAQQFPDLHSELNLSSLELGDSALYFCASSVGGEETQYFGPGTRLLVL.

The chain links TRBV4-1 to TRBJ2-1; a weak D match, TRBD2 (5 bases). This CDR3 is built from 14 residues. Germline V CDR1 and CDR2: MGHRA, YSYEKL. The germline V and J ends were trimmed by 4 bases and 7 bases, with 14 bases remaining between them. The chain's CDR3 is CASSLNPDWNEQFF. The CDR3 coding sequence is TGCGCCAGCAGCCTAAACCCGGACTGGAATGAGCAGTTCTTC.

This sequence joins TRBV2 and TRBJ2-5, with D possibly matching TRBD2 (5 bases). Per the germline V gene, CDR1 is SNHLY and CDR2 is FYNNEI. The CDR3 covers 14 residues. The V gene lost 5 bases and the J gene lost 1 base, with 11 bases spanning the gap. The CDR3 sequence is CASSPASFQETQYF. In nucleotides, the CDR3 is TGTGCCAGCAGTCCCGCTAGCTTCCAAGAGACCCAGTACTTC.

V gene TRBV5-1 combines with J gene TRBJ2-1; D unresolved. The CDR3 spans 12 residues. Trimming left V 0 bases short and J 7 bases short, with 5 bases between. Germline lookup yields CDR1 SGHRS and CDR2 YFSETQ. The CDR3 is CASSLVPNEQFF. CDR3 coding DNA: TGCGCCAGCAGCTTGGTCCCTAATGAGCAGTTCTTC.

This clone was seen just once. A far more abundant clone sits one base away, making this likely a read error. The chain has TRBV10-3 and TRBJ1-6; 8 bases are shared with TRBD1. Germline V gene data show CDR1 as ENHRY and CDR2 as SYGVKD. This CDR3 is 14 amino acids long. The V and J ends lost 2 bases and 11 bases, in that order; junction bases with no gene match: 5. CDR3 sequence reads: CAISEPIQGAPLHF. CDR3 DNA: TGTGCCATCAGTGAGCCGATACAGGGGGCACCCCTCCACTTT.

V gene TRBV9 combines with J gene TRBJ2-6; D might be TRBD1 or TRBD2, each matching 5 bases. V lost 4 bases and J 0 bases, leaving 23 bases between the germline ends. The CDR3 is 20 residues long. Germline-derived CDR1 and CDR2 are SGDLS and YYNGEE. The CDR3 loop reads CASSPRGTSEKISGANVLTF. The CDR3 region has the DNA TGTGCCAGCAGCCCCAGAGGGACCAGTGAGAAAATCTCTGGGGCCAACGTCCTGACTTTC.

The chain employs TRBV9 and TRBJ2-4, with 13 bases matching TRBD2. The CDR3 has 16 amino acids. The germline V gene has CDR1 SGDLS and CDR2 YYNGEE. V was clipped by 4 bases and J by 4 bases; unmatched bases: 5. In DNA form, the CDR3 reads TGTGCCAGCAGCTTCGGGACTAGCGGGATTAAAAACATTCAGTACTTC. Translation gives CASSFGTSGIKNIQYF.

This clone showed up just once. The V call is TRBV27, the J call TRBJ2-7; 9 bases are a match to TRBD2. Germline CDR1 and CDR2: MNHEY and SMNVEV (reference sequence). The junction had 10 bases not matched to a gene; V was cut back by 6 bases and J by 4 bases. This CDR3 spans 15 amino acids. CDR3 residues: CASRPTRGGGYEQYF. The DNA for the CDR3 is TGTGCCAGCAGACCCACGCGGGGGGGCGGTTACGAGCAGTACTTC.

This chain joins TRBV27 and TRBJ2-7; 9 bases line up with TRBD2. The CDR3 runs 15 residues. The J segment lost 1 base and the V segment lost 7 bases, leaving 8 bases of the junction unmatched. Germline V gene sequence: CDR1 MNHEY, CDR2 SMNVEV (reference sequence). CDR3 nucleotide sequence: TGTGCCAGCAAATTGGGTAGCGGGAGTTCCTACGAGCAGTACTTC. It is translated as CASKLGSGSSYEQYF.

This chain uses TRBV2 with TRBJ1-4; no clear D gene. The V gene's germline CDR1 is SNHLY and CDR2 FYNNEI. This CDR3 is built from 15 residues. V dropped 1 base and J dropped 7 bases, with 13 bases sitting between them. The CDR3 reads CASSEGVGVAEKLFF. Here the CDR3 DNA reads TGTGCCAGCAGTGAAGGGGTTGGTGTGGCTGAAAAACTGTTTTTT.

The chain uses TRBV6-1 and TRBJ2-7; D might be TRBD1 or TRBD2, each matching 5 bases. Germline lookup yields CDR1 MNHNS and CDR2 SASEGT. CDR3 length equals 14 residues. V was shortened by 7 bases and J by 4 bases, with 17 bases between the two germline ends. The CDR3 nucleotides are TGTGCCAGCAATGAGAGGGGCGAGGGGTACGAGCAGTACTTC. It is translated as CASNERGEGYEQYF.

This clone was seen a handful of times. The chain is built from TRBV27 and TRBJ2-3; D is unresolved. The germline V and J ends were trimmed by 7 bases and 4 bases, with 15 bases remaining between them. Germline-derived CDR1 and CDR2 are MNHEY and SMNVEV (reference sequence). This CDR3 has 14 residues. The CDR3 bases are TGTGCCAGCATAGGCTTGGGCTCCCCAGATACGCAGTATTTT. Encoded protein: CASIGLGSPDTQYF.

The chain joins TRBV7-9 to TRBJ2-7; D ambiguous. Germline CDR1 SEHNR, CDR2 FQNEAQ (reference sequence). V lost 3 bases to trimming and J lost 4 bases, with 16 bases between them. The CDR3 sequence is 15 residues long. This chain's CDR3 is CASSFRTGSEYEQYF. As DNA, the CDR3 is TGTGCCAGCAGCTTCCGGACCGGGTCCGAATACGAGCAGTACTTC. The whole variable domain, remainder taken from reference TRBV7-9 and TRBJ2-7, is DTGVSQNPRHKITKRGQNVTFRCDPISEHNRLYWYRQTLGQGPEFLTYFQNEAQLEKSRLLSDRFSAERPKGSFSTLEIQRTEQGDSAMYLCASSFRTGSEYEQYFGPGTRLTVT.

The chain has TRBV7-9 and TRBJ1-5; D gene uncertain. Deletions cut 1 base from V and 6 bases from J, with 7 bases between. Germline V gives CDR1 SEHNR, CDR2 FQNEAQ (reference sequence). The CDR3 spans 13 residues. The DNA of the CDR3 is TGTGCCAGCAGCTTAGGGGAAATTCAGCCCCAGCATTTT. Protein sequence: CASSLGEIQPQHF.

The chain couples TRBV7-9 to TRBJ1-5, with a possible D match to TRBD1 (6 bases). Trimming pared 1 base from V and 5 bases from J, leaving 15 bases between. CDR1 SEHNR and CDR2 FQNEAQ come from the germline V gene (reference sequence). This CDR3 region has 16 residues. The CDR3 nucleotides are TGTGCCAGCAGCTTAGAACAGGGCTTCAAGTATCAGCCCCAGCATTTT. This gives the protein CASSLEQGFKYQPQHF.

The chain recombines TRBV7-2 with TRBJ1-2; the D gene is possibly TRBD1 (5 bases). CDR1 SGHTA and CDR2 FQGNSA come from the germline V gene. The CDR3 length is 17 residues. The V and J ends lost 3 bases and 0 bases respectively, with 17 bases between them. The CDR3 loop is CASSFWDFYPSNYGYTF. CDR3 sequence (DNA): TGTGCCAGCAGCTTTTGGGACTTTTACCCTTCTAACTATGGCTACACCTTC. Using reference TRBV7-2 and TRBJ1-2 for the parts outside the CDR3, the full variable domain is GAGVSQSPSNKVTEKGKDVELRCDPISGHTALYWYRQSLGQGLEFLIYFQGNSAPDKSGLPSDRFSAERTGGSVSTLTIQRTQQEDSAVYLCASSFWDFYPSNYGYTFGSGTRLTVV.

The J gene is TRBJ2-3, the V gene TRBV2; no definite D call. The germline V and J ends were trimmed by 1 base and 5 bases, with 7 bases remaining between them. CDR3 length equals 13 residues. Germline CDR1 is SNHLY and CDR2 is FYNNEI. CDR3 in amino acids: CASSEGWRDTQYF. CDR3 nucleotide sequence: TGTGCCAGCAGTGAAGGGTGGAGAGATACGCAGTATTTT. Combining the CDR3 with reference TRBV2 and TRBJ2-3 gives the whole variable domain EPEVTQTPSHQVTQMGQEVILRCVPISNHLYFYWYRQILGQKVEFLVSFYNNEISEKSEIFDDQFSVERPDGSNFTLKIRSTKLEDSAMYFCASSEGWRDTQYFGPGTRLTVL.

The V call is TRBV9, the J call TRBJ2-4, with D possibly matching TRBD2 (5 bases). The length of the CDR3 is 13 residues. Germline-derived CDR1 and CDR2 are SGDLS and YYNGEE. The V gene lost 3 bases and the J gene lost 5 bases, with 9 bases spanning the gap. CDR3 DNA: TGTGCCAGCAGCGCGATCGGGGAAAACATTCAGTACTTC. Protein sequence: CASSAIGENIQYF.

This clone has a single count. CDR3: CASRTHGTRGSYEQYF. In DNA form, the CDR3 reads TGTGCCAGCAGGACACACGGGACTAGGGGTTCCTACGAGCAGTACTTC. V is TRBV2 and J is TRBJ2-7, with TRBD2 matching over 8 bases. Germline CDR1 SNHLY, CDR2 FYNNEI. V gave up 6 bases and J gave up 1 base; unmatched junction bases: 11. The CDR3 covers 16 residues.

The genes are TRBV27 and TRBJ1-1; tentatively, D is TRBD1 (5 bases). Germline values: CDR1 MNHEY, CDR2 SMNVEV (reference sequence). V was clipped by 8 bases and J by 0 bases, with 10 bases between them. CDR3 length: 13 residues. The CDR3 DNA follows: TGTGCCAGCGGGGAGGGGATGAACACTGAAGCTTTCTTT. Protein product: CASGEGMNTEAFF.

The CDR3 DNA sequence: TGTGCCAGTAGTATCGGGGGGGCCTTCTACGAGCAGTACTTC. This gives the protein CASSIGGAFYEQYF. The chain recombines TRBV19 with TRBJ2-7; 8 bases align to TRBD2. This CDR3 is built from 14 residues. Germline CDR1 LNHDA, CDR2 SQIVND (reference sequence). V shed 3 bases, J shed 3 bases, and the junction held 4 bases outside the gene matches.

This clone appeared a single time. The V call is TRBV27, the J call TRBJ2-7; 9 nucleotides line up with TRBD1. This CDR3 region has 15 residues. The junction had 5 bases not matched to a gene; V was cut back by 2 bases and J by 3 bases. The germline gives CDR1 MNHEY, CDR2 SMNVEV (reference sequence). CDR3 nucleotide sequence: TGTGCCAGCAGTTTAAAAGGACAGGGGTTCTACGAGCAGTACTTC. Its protein product is CASSLKGQGFYEQYF.

J is TRBJ2-1 and V is TRBV7-9; TRBD2 matches 8 bases. Per the germline V gene, CDR1 is SEHNR and CDR2 is FQNEAQ (reference sequence). V shed 5 bases, J shed 8 bases, and the junction held 17 bases outside the gene matches. The CDR3 is 17 amino acids. The CDR3 nucleotides read TGTGCCAGCAGCCAAACTAGCGGCGCCCAGATATTGGATGAGCAGTTCTTC. Translation: CASSQTSGAQILDEQFF.